The 27 T cell receptor beta chains presented below share a single source sample, sequenced in a study of blood T cell repertoires in COVID-19. Here immunoSEQ multiplex PCR was the method, and the copy in TCRdb shows in-frame clones only, minus some. The sample includes some 240,000 clones, around 86% of them seen just once. Specimen: peripheral blood. These receptors were collected from a woman between 65 and 79 years old with COVID-19, enrolled during active disease.

This sequence joins TRBV5-1 and TRBJ2-6, with D maybe TRBD1 (5 bases). This CDR3 region has 15 residues. V lost 2 bases and J 2 bases, leaving 8 bases between the germline ends. Germline V gene sequence: CDR1 SGHRS, CDR2 YFSETQ. The CDR3 here is CASSLQGAGANVLTF. The CDR3 nucleotides read TGCGCCAGCAGCTTACAAGGGGCTGGGGCCAACGTCCTGACTTTC.

The rearrangement uses TRBV6-5 and TRBJ1-3; TRBD1 matches 9 bases. Per germline, CDR1 MNHEY and CDR2 SVGAGI. CDR3 length equals 15 residues. The V gene end was trimmed by 6 bases and the J gene end by 3 bases; junction bases not matched to a gene: 6. The CDR3 reads CASRAQGAVGNTIYF. CDR3 coding DNA: TGTGCCAGCAGGGCACAGGGGGCGGTTGGAAACACCATATATTTT.

The chain employs TRBV2 and TRBJ1-6, with 10 bases identical to TRBD1. This CDR3 is built from 14 residues. Germline loops: CDR1 SNHLY, CDR2 FYNNEI. Trimming cost V 4 bases and J 8 bases; bases outside gene matches: 2. CDR3 protein: CASSGTGGDSPLHF. The CDR3 DNA sequence: TGTGCCAGCAGTGGGACAGGGGGTGATTCACCCCTCCACTTT.

The V gene is TRBV3-1 (or the pseudogene TRBV3-2), the J gene TRBJ1-6, with 9 bases fitting TRBD1. The CDR3 has 14 residues. Germline V gene lookup returns CDR1 LGHDT and CDR2 YNNKEL (reference sequence). Germline trimming cut 5 bases from V and 7 bases from J; bases unmatched to any gene: 3. CDR3 sequence: CASSWTGANSPLHF. CDR3 nucleotide sequence: TGTGCCAGCAGCTGGACAGGGGCAAATTCACCCCTCCACTTT.

The CDR3 DNA follows: TGCGCCAGCAGCTTGCGCCAAGAGACCCAGTACTTC. It is translated as CASSLRQETQYF. This chain connects TRBV5-1 to TRBJ2-5, with no clear D. CDR1 and CDR2 (germline): SGHRS, YFSETQ. Trimming left V 1 base short and J 1 base short, with 2 bases between. The CDR3 length is 12 residues. The whole variable domain, remainder taken from reference TRBV5-1 and TRBJ2-5, is KAGVTQTPRYLIKTRGQQVTLSCSPISGHRSVSWYQQTPGQGLQFLFEYFSETQRNKGNFPGRFSGRQFSNSRSEMNVSTLELGDSALYLCASSLRQETQYFGPGTRLLVL.

The chain joins TRBV5-1 to TRBJ1-1, with 7 bases that match TRBD1. The germline V gene has CDR1 SGHRS and CDR2 YFSETQ. The CDR3 contains 14 residues. V shed 4 bases, J shed 3 bases, and the junction held 6 bases outside the gene matches. CDR3 sequence reads: CASSRTGWDTEAFF. CDR3 nucleotides: TGCGCCAGCAGCCGGACAGGTTGGGACACTGAAGCTTTCTTT.

This chain uses TRBV27 with TRBJ1-4, with D unresolved. V lost 4 bases and J 2 bases, leaving 8 bases between the germline ends. CDR3 size: 14 residues. Germline V gene lookup returns CDR1 MNHEY and CDR2 SMNVEV (reference sequence). DNA of the CDR3: TGTGCCAGCAGTTCCTGGGCCACTAATGAAAAACTGTTTTTT. Translated, it gives CASSSWATNEKLFF.

The J gene is TRBJ2-1, the V gene TRBV24-1, with 9 bases lining up with TRBD2. CDR3 size: 15 residues. The junction had 9 bases not matched to a gene; V was cut back by 3 bases and J by 10 bases. The germline CDR1 and CDR2 sequences are KGHDR and SFDVKD. The CDR3 spells CATSDSRLAGREQFF. CDR3 in DNA: TGTGCCACCAGTGATAGTAGGCTAGCGGGACGGGAGCAGTTCTTC.

The chain is built from TRBV24-1 and TRBJ1-1, with D unresolved. The CDR3 is 15 amino acids. Germline loops: CDR1 KGHDR, CDR2 SFDVKD. V dropped 5 bases and J dropped 6 bases, with 18 bases sitting between them. The CDR3 is CATSVSGFGVSEAFF. In DNA form, the CDR3 reads TGTGCCACCAGTGTGTCAGGTTTTGGCGTCTCTGAAGCTTTCTTT.

This clone was seen a single time. The CDR3 ends on some other residue instead of the conserved phenylalanine or tryptophan, so this is likely a read error. The DNA is omitted, as the CDR3 cannot be located on it reliably, and the CDR3 follows TCRdb's listing. The chain couples TRBV11-2 to TRBJ2-7; the table's D call of TRBD1 was not tested on the DNA. CDR1 and CDR2 from the germline V gene are SGHAT and FQNNGV. Termini included, the CDR3 measures 13 amino acids. Here the CDR3 reads CASSSGDYKGQSL.

The chain combines TRBV2 with TRBJ2-2, with 7 positions matching TRBD2. Germline-derived CDR1 and CDR2 are SNHLY and FYNNEI. V lost 5 bases and J lost 1; bases outside the gene matches: 7. This CDR3 spans 16 amino acids. CDR3 in DNA: TGTGCCAGCAGTAAAACCGGGACTAAGAACACCGGGGAGCTGTTTTTT. It yields the protein CASSKTGTKNTGELFF.

V and J are TRBV5-1 and TRBJ1-3; 7 bases map to TRBD1. Germline V gene sequence: CDR1 SGHRS, CDR2 YFSETQ. This CDR3 comprises 16 residues. V shed 4 bases and J 0 bases; nucleotides not matched to a gene: 7. DNA for the CDR3: TGCGCCAGCAGCGAGAGAGGACAGGCCTCTGGAAACACCATATATTTT. It yields the protein CASSERGQASGNTIYF.

This rearrangement joins TRBV7-9 to TRBJ2-7; 7 nucleotides match TRBD2. Trimming removed 8 bases from V and 2 bases from J; junction bases left unmatched: 0. The germline V gene encodes CDR1 SEHNR and CDR2 FQNEAQ (reference sequence). The CDR3 has 11 amino acids. Written as DNA, the CDR3 is TGTGCCAGCGCGGGGGCCTACGAGCAGTACTTC. Its protein product is CASAGAYEQYF.

This clone was counted only a few times. V and J are TRBV7-9 and TRBJ1-5; 7 bases are a match to TRBD1. Germline CDR1 and CDR2: SEHNR and FQNEAQ (reference sequence). The CDR3 sequence is 13 residues long. Trimming cost V 5 bases and J 2 bases; bases outside gene matches: 0. CDR3 nucleotide sequence: TGTGCCAGCAGCCAGGGGGGCAATCAGCCCCAGCATTTT. It specifies CASSQGGNQPQHF.

V is TRBV28 and J is TRBJ2-7; D gene uncertain. This CDR3 is built from 14 residues. The V end lost 7 bases, the J end lost 3 bases, and 16 bases lay between the germline ends. Germline V CDR1 and CDR2: MDHEN, SYDVKM. The CDR3 DNA follows: TGTGCCAGCAAAACTTCAGGTTCACTCTACGAGCAGTACTTC. Translation: CASKTSGSLYEQYF. The variable domain in full, with the rest retrieved from reference TRBV28 and TRBJ2-7, is DVKVTQSSRYLVKRTGEKVFLECVQDMDHENMFWYRQDPGLGLRLIYFSYDVKMKEKGDIPEGYSVSREKKERFSLILESASTNQTSMYLCASKTSGSLYEQYFGPGTRLTVT.

The chain is built from TRBV10-3 and TRBJ2-7; TRBD2 matches at 16 bases. This CDR3 contains 20 residues. Per germline, CDR1 ENHRY and CDR2 SYGVKD. J was trimmed by 3 bases and V by 4 bases; bases with no gene match: 15. CDR3 sequence (DNA): TGTGCCATCAGTGCAAAGGGGACTAGCGGGAGGGAGAGAGGGCTCTACGAGCAGTACTTC. Translated: CAISAKGTSGRERGLYEQYF.

Regarding this clone: The sample has other DNA sequences that encode this CDR3 too. V gene TRBV2 combines with J gene TRBJ1-5, with D possibly TRBD1 on 6 matching bases. CDR3 size: 13 residues. Germline CDR1 SNHLY, CDR2 FYNNEI. V lost 6 bases and J 4 bases, leaving 10 bases between the germline ends. The CDR3 here is CASRSTGNQPQHF. The DNA of the CDR3 is TGTGCCAGCAGGTCGACAGGTAATCAGCCCCAGCATTTT. The complete variable domain, with remaining parts taken from reference TRBV2 and TRBJ1-5, reads EPEVTQTPSHQVTQMGQEVILRCVPISNHLYFYWYRQILGQKVEFLVSFYNNEISEKSEIFDDQFSVERPDGSNFTLKIRSTKLEDSAMYFCASRSTGNQPQHFGDGTRLSIL.

The V gene is TRBV19, the J gene TRBJ1-3; D gene unclear. This CDR3 spans 15 amino acids. CDR1 is LNHDA and CDR2 is SQIVND in the germline V gene (reference sequence). The V end lost 7 bases, the J end lost 0 bases, and 13 bases lay between the germline ends. The CDR3 sequence: CASTITRDSGNTIYF. Here the CDR3 DNA reads TGTGCCAGTACCATCACTCGGGACTCTGGAAACACCATATATTTT. The full variable domain, in which reference TRBV19 and TRBJ1-3 provide the parts outside the CDR3, is DGGITQSPKYLFRKEGQNVTLSCEQNLNHDAMYWYRQDPGQGLRLIYYSQIVNDFQKGDIAEGYSVSREKKESFPLTVTSAQKNPTAFYLCASTITRDSGNTIYFGEGSWLTVV.

V is TRBV24-1 and J is TRBJ2-1, with TRBD1 as a possible D gene (5 bases). This CDR3 is 15 amino acids long. From germline, CDR1 is KGHDR and CDR2 SFDVKD. Trimming removed 1 base from V and 1 base from J, with 7 bases in between. The CDR3 sequence is CATSDFKGSYNEQFF. The CDR3 bases are TGTGCCACCAGTGATTTCAAGGGGTCCTACAATGAGCAGTTCTTC.

The V and J genes are TRBV6-5 and TRBJ1-1; 7 nucleotides match TRBD1. Germline V CDR1 and CDR2: MNHEY, SVGAGI. This CDR3 has 16 residues. V trimming: 0 bases; J trimming: 6 bases; junction bases outside the gene matches: 10. This chain's CDR3 is CASSYSMVGGDAEAFF. The CDR3 DNA sequence: TGTGCCAGCAGTTACTCGATGGTAGGGGGCGACGCTGAAGCTTTCTTT.

The count of this clone is one. The rearrangement links TRBV4-3 to TRBJ1-5; 8 positions match TRBD1. The CDR3 is 15 amino acids. Germline V lookup: CDR1 LGHNA, CDR2 YSLEER. V shed 5 bases and J 2 bases; nucleotides not matched to a gene: 5. CDR3 loop: CASSSDRGGNQPQHF. For the CDR3, the DNA is TGCGCCAGCAGCAGTGACAGGGGTGGCAATCAGCCCCAGCATTTT.

The chain carries TRBV11-2 and TRBJ1-1; D gene unclear. Germline assignment: CDR1 SGHAT and CDR2 FQNNGV. The CDR3 totals 14 residues. The ends were cut back, 1 base at V and 11 bases at J, with 17 bases in the middle. Here the CDR3 DNA reads TGTGCCAGCAGCTTAGGCGGAACGGTGGTGAGTGCTTTCTTT. Protein sequence: CASSLGGTVVSAFF.

The gene calls are TRBV20-1 and TRBJ1-3, with D perhaps TRBD1 (5 bases). Germline CDR1 DFQATT, CDR2 SNEGSKA (reference sequence). This CDR3 spans 13 amino acids. Trimming stripped 3 bases from V and 3 bases from J, with 9 bases between. The CDR3 region is CSASLTVGNTIYF. The CDR3 region has the DNA TGCAGTGCTAGTCTGACAGTTGGAAACACCATATATTTT.

The chain uses TRBV28 and TRBJ2-3; 8 bases agree with TRBD1. Germline V gene sequence: CDR1 MDHEN, CDR2 SYDVKM. The V and J ends lost 3 bases and 5 bases, in that order; junction bases with no gene match: 7. The CDR3 is made up of 15 amino acids. The DNA for the CDR3 is TGTGCCAGCAGTTTCGGCAGGGGGCGGGGAGATACGCAGTATTTT. Translating it yields CASSFGRGRGDTQYF.

This chain uses TRBV28 with TRBJ1-4; no reliable D call. In germline, CDR1 is MDHEN, CDR2 SYDVKM. There are 15 residues in the CDR3. V was cut by 4 bases and J by 8 bases, with 17 bases left in between. CDR3 nucleotides: TGTGCCAGCAGTTCTCAGGAGGGCATACGAGAAAAACTGTTTTTT. This translates into CASSSQEGIREKLFF.

This rearrangement joins TRBV9 to TRBJ2-1; 8 nucleotides agree with TRBD2. The CDR3 covers 14 residues. J gave up 5 bases and V 5 bases, and 6 bases lay outside the gene matches. Germline V gives CDR1 SGDLS, CDR2 YYNGEE. The CDR3 sequence is CASRPPGGDNEQFF. The DNA for the CDR3 is TGTGCCAGCAGACCCCCGGGAGGGGACAATGAGCAGTTCTTC.

The V and J genes are TRBV6-6 and TRBJ1-2, with D perhaps matching TRBD1 (6 bases). The CDR3 loop spans 14 amino acids. The V gene's germline CDR1 is MNHNY and CDR2 SVGAGI (reference sequence). V shed 6 bases and J shed 2 bases, with 13 bases lying between them. The CDR3 here is CASRGQYQNYGYTF. The CDR3 DNA reads as TGTGCCAGCAGAGGACAGTACCAAAACTATGGCTACACCTTC.